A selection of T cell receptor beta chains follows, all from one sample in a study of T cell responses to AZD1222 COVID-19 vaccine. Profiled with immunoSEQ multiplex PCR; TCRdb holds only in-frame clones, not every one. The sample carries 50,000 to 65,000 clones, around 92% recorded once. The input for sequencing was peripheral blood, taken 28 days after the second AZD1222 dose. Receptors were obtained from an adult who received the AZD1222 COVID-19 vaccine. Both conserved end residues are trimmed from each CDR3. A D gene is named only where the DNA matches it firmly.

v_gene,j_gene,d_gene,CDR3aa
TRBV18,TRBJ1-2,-,ASSRTAWTPNYGYT
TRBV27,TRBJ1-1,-,ASSPARGNTEAF
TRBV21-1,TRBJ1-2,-,ASSKEAGSRGHYGYT
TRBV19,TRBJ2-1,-,ASRPEAGLYNEQF
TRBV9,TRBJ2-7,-,ASSAAHGPDGEQY
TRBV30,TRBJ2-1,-,ACQGTHEQF
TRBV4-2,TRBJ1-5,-,ASSQDIPGHHSNQPQH
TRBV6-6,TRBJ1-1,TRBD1,ASRDRGHGTEAF
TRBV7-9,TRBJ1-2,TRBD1,ASSPDRVTVT
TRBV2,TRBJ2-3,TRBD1,ASRFPRTGPSTDTQY
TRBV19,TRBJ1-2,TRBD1,ASSNQGQGNYGYT
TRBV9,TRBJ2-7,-,ASSVDGMNYEQY
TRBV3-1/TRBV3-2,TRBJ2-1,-,ASSQGPGGHNEQF
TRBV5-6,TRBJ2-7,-,ASSLYSGWAYEQY
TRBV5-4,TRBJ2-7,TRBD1,ASSLSTGVPYEQY
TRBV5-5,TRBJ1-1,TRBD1,ASSLTGGLNTEAF
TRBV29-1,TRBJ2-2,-,SALALQDTGELF
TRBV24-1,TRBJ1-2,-,ATSSDGNYGYT
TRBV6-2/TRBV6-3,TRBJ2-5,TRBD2,ASSYLSLAGVVETQY
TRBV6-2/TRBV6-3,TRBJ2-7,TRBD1,ASSSRDRGRYEQY
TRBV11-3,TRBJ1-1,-,ASNRRGAEAF